Presented here are 18 T cell receptor beta chains from one specimen sequenced in a study of human T cells and chemical hapten exposure. TCRdb independently ran MiXCR on the RACE reads; one entry per CDR3 protein. This sample yields 300,000 to 400,000 distinct CDR3 sequences, of which about 7% are seen a single time; about 8% belongs to the top ten. Time point described: patch test 1, 2 weeks after DPC sensitization. The treatment: therapeutic diphenylcyclopropenone sensitization with weekly scalp DPC. The specimen was whole blood, collected in connection with sensitization to the hapten diphenylcyclopropenone (DPC). These receptors originate from a woman aged 18 to 35 with alopecia areata. Some clones in this sample may be carry-over from other donors' samples.

This clonotype was picked up many times. The chain joins TRBV20-1 to TRBJ2-3, with 11 bases fitting TRBD2. The germline gives CDR1 DFQATT, CDR2 SNEGSKA (reference sequence). Trimming removed 6 bases from V and 2 bases from J; junction bases left unmatched: 16. The CDR3 totals 18 residues. The CDR3, as DNA: TGCAGTGCAAAATGGGGCGATCTAGCGGGGGGCCCCACAGATACGCAGTATTTT. This encodes CSAKWGDLAGGPTDTQYF.

The chain links TRBV3-1 to TRBJ1-1; D is ambiguous. The CDR3 runs 15 residues. Germline CDR1 is LGHDT and CDR2 is YNNKEL (reference sequence). V was cut by 3 bases and J by 2 bases, with 13 bases left in between. The CDR3 loop is CASSHGWRGNTEAFF. Written as DNA, the CDR3 is TGTGCCAGCAGCCACGGGTGGCGAGGTAACACTGAAGCTTTCTTT.

In this sample, this clonotype turned up a few times. The chain has TRBV10-3 and TRBJ2-1; 16 bases map to TRBD2. The germline gives CDR1 ENHRY, CDR2 SYGVKD. V shed 8 bases and J 8 bases; nucleotides not matched to a gene: 6. The CDR3 has 15 residues. CDR3 sequence (DNA): TGTGCCATCTCCACCGGGACTAGCGGGGGGGATGAGCAGTTCTTC. It encodes CAISTGTSGGDEQFF.

The chain combines TRBV11-2 with TRBJ2-3; D call uncertain. V gave up 3 bases and J gave up 8 bases, with 6 bases separating them. This CDR3 region has 11 residues. Germline-derived CDR1 and CDR2 are SGHAT and FQNNGV. This CDR3 reads CASSLTLTQYF. CDR3 DNA sequence: TGTGCCAGCAGCTTGACCCTTACGCAGTATTTT. Together with reference TRBV11-2 and TRBJ2-3, the CDR3 gives the full variable domain: EAGVAQSPRYKIIEKRQSVAFWCNPISGHATLYWYQQILGQGPKLLIQFQNNGVVDDSQLPKDRFSAERLKGVDSTLKIQPAKLEDSAVYLCASSLTLTQYFGPGTRLTVL.

This clonotype has at least ten counts. The rearrangement links TRBV5-6 to TRBJ2-3, with D possibly TRBD2 on 5 matching bases. V lost 5 bases to trimming and J lost 6 bases, with 16 bases between them. CDR1 is SGHDT, CDR2 YYEEEE, per germline. The CDR3 has 14 residues. CDR3 residues: CASRTQRTWDTQYF. The CDR3 nucleotides are TGTGCCAGCAGGACCCAGCGGACCTGGGATACGCAGTATTTT.

This clonotype was observed many times. This chain joins TRBV11-1 and TRBJ2-3; D may match TRBD1 or TRBD2 (5 bases each). The CDR3 has 13 amino acids. The V end was cut by 5 bases, the J end by 6 bases, with 12 bases between. The germline V gene has CDR1 SGHAT and CDR2 FQDESV (reference sequence). This CDR3 reads CASSTGTLDTQYF. In DNA form, the CDR3 reads TGTGCCAGCAGCACCGGGACGTTGGATACGCAGTATTTT.

This clonotype occurred many times. The gene calls are TRBV3-1 and TRBJ2-7; D gene uncertain. CDR3 length: 14 amino acids. V was trimmed by 1 base and J by 2 bases, leaving 9 bases between them. From germline, CDR1 is LGHDT and CDR2 YNNKEL (reference sequence). The CDR3 DNA reads TGTGCCAGCAGCCAAGGCCCAGAAACCTACGAGCAGTACTTC. This translates into CASSQGPETYEQYF.

The rearrangement uses TRBV10-3 and TRBJ1-2; 8 positions match TRBD1. Germline CDR1 is ENHRY and CDR2 is SYGVKD. The CDR3 extends over 14 amino acids. V shed 8 bases, J shed 4 bases, and the junction held 9 bases outside the gene matches. The CDR3 loop is CAILATGGSYGYTF. CDR3 in DNA: TGTGCCATCTTAGCAACAGGGGGGTCCTATGGCTACACCTTC.

The CDR3 DNA is TGTGCCAGCAGCAAAAGGCAGGGGGGATCTCCCAGCCCATCCTACGAGCAGTACTTC. Its translation is CASSKRQGGSPSPSYEQYF. This sequence joins TRBV21-1 and TRBJ2-7; TRBD1 was called by the table and not checked on the DNA. TRBV21-1 is marked as a pseudogene. This CDR3 has 19 residues.

This clonotype was detected only a few times. The rearrangement uses TRBV4-3 and TRBJ1-2; D is uncertain. The CDR3 is 17 amino acids. The V and J ends lost 0 bases and 6 bases respectively, with 20 bases between them. Looked up from germline, CDR1 is LGHNA and CDR2 is YSLEER. The chain's CDR3 is CASSQDFRPQTKDGYTF. The CDR3 nucleotides are TGCGCCAGCAGCCAAGATTTTCGACCCCAAACCAAAGATGGCTACACCTTC.

This clonotype was seen a few times. The chain uses TRBV7-2 and TRBJ1-6, with D possibly being TRBD1 (5 bases). CDR1 is SGHTA, CDR2 FQGNSA, per germline. The germline V and J ends were trimmed by 0 bases and 3 bases, with 6 bases remaining between them. CDR3 length: 15 amino acids. This CDR3 reads CASSLADNYNSPLHF. The CDR3 coding sequence is TGTGCCAGCAGCTTAGCGGACAACTATAATTCACCCCTCCACTTT.

The rearrangement uses TRBV14 and TRBJ1-5; D possibly corresponds to TRBD1 (5 bases). CDR1 SGHDN and CDR2 FVKESK come from the germline V gene. Trimming took off 2 bases at V and 5 bases at J, with 16 bases between the two ends. The CDR3 runs 16 residues. CDR3: CASSQKGQQGYQPQHF. The CDR3 DNA reads as TGTGCCAGCAGCCAAAAGGGGCAGCAGGGATATCAGCCCCAGCATTTT.

This clonotype was recorded at least ten times. V and J are TRBV5-5 and TRBJ1-1, with D unclear. This CDR3 has 15 residues. Germline V CDR1 and CDR2: SGHKS, YYEKEE (reference sequence). V was clipped by 0 bases and J by 0 bases, with 9 bases between them. The CDR3 nucleotides are TGTGCCAGCAGCTTGGGGCCCTTGATGAACACTGAAGCTTTCTTT. Translated, it gives CASSLGPLMNTEAFF. Full variable domain (missing parts from reference TRBV5-5 and TRBJ1-1): DAGVTQSPTHLIKTRGQQVTLRCSPISGHKSVSWYQQVLGQGPQFIFQYYEKEERGRGNFPDRFSARQFPNYSSELNVNALLLGDSALYLCASSLGPLMNTEAFFGQGTRLTVV.

This clonotype was picked up many times. The chain is built from TRBV24-1 and TRBJ2-5, with 7 bases lining up with TRBD1. V dropped 3 bases and J dropped 1; count of bases not matched to a gene: 1. The CDR3 runs 14 residues. Germline CDR1 and CDR2: KGHDR and SFDVKD. The CDR3 reads CATSDTGVQETQYF. The CDR3 DNA sequence: TGTGCCACCAGTGATACAGGGGTCCAAGAGACCCAGTACTTC.

V is TRBV11-2 and J is TRBJ2-1; 8 bases match TRBD2. With 4 bases clipped from V and 8 bases from J, the junction kept 7 bases outside the gene matches. Germline V gene data show CDR1 as SGHAT and CDR2 as FQNNGV. The CDR3 loop spans 14 amino acids. The chain's CDR3 is CASSSPGLVYEQFF. CDR3 nucleotide sequence: TGTGCCAGCAGCTCCCCGGGACTAGTCTATGAGCAGTTCTTC. Drawing the rest from reference TRBV11-2 and TRBJ2-1, the complete variable domain is EAGVAQSPRYKIIEKRQSVAFWCNPISGHATLYWYQQILGQGPKLLIQFQNNGVVDDSQLPKDRFSAERLKGVDSTLKIQPAKLEDSAVYLCASSSPGLVYEQFFGPGTRLTVL.

The chain is built from TRBV2 and TRBJ1-5, with D perhaps TRBD1 (5 bases). This CDR3 is 15 amino acids long. Trimming left V 2 bases short and J 7 bases short, with 15 bases between. Germline-derived CDR1 and CDR2 are SNHLY and FYNNEI. The CDR3 sequence: CASSEKGTMGQPQHF. The CDR3 DNA follows: TGTGCCAGCAGTGAAAAGGGGACGATGGGACAGCCCCAGCATTTT. Looking up the rest from reference TRBV2 and TRBJ1-5 gives the full variable domain: EPEVTQTPSHQVTQMGQEVILRCVPISNHLYFYWYRQILGQKVEFLVSFYNNEISEKSEIFDDQFSVERPDGSNFTLKIRSTKLEDSAMYFCASSEKGTMGQPQHFGDGTRLSIL.

This clonotype has a handful of counts. The genes are TRBV3-1 and TRBJ2-7; D remains unclear. V was shortened by 0 bases and J by 1 base, with 7 bases between the two germline ends. The CDR3 sequence is 14 residues long. The V gene's germline CDR1 is LGHDT and CDR2 YNNKEL (reference sequence). DNA for the CDR3: TGTGCCAGCAGCCAAGAGTCGGTATCCTACGAGCAGTACTTC. Protein: CASSQESVSYEQYF.

This clonotype was detected only a few times. CDR3 residues: CSAIRDRGYTEAFF. The CDR3, as DNA: TGCAGTGCTATTCGGGACAGGGGGTACACTGAAGCTTTCTTT. V and J are TRBV20-1 and TRBJ1-1, with 11 bases matching TRBD1. Per germline, CDR1 DFQATT and CDR2 SNEGSKA (reference sequence). The length of the CDR3 is 14 residues. V trimming: 4 bases; J trimming: 3 bases; junction bases outside the gene matches: 4.